The 19 T cell receptor beta chains below all came from one sample that was sequenced in a study of T cells after yellow fever vaccination. TCRdb reanalysed the 5' RACE reads using MiXCR and keeps one entry per CDR3 protein. The data hold 170,000 or so distinct CDR3 sequences, with roughly 6.2% observed a single time. Sequenced here: CD4+ T cells sorted from PBMCs, sampled on the day of the first yellow fever vaccination. The receptors stem from a man between 18 and 29 years old who received the YFV17D yellow fever vaccine.

By frequency in the sample, this clonotype is medium-sized (0.01 to 0.1%). The V call is TRBV20-1, the J call TRBJ2-5; D gene uncertain. V shed 0 bases and J shed 3 bases, with 14 bases lying between them. Per the germline V gene, CDR1 is DFQATT and CDR2 is SNEGSKA (reference sequence). The CDR3 is 15 amino acids. The CDR3 DNA sequence: TGCAGTGCTAGAGATCTGAGGCAGGCCGAAGAGACCCAGTACTTC. Its translation is CSARDLRQAEETQYF.

Notes on this clonotype: A much larger clonotype is one base distant, so this may be a read error. The chain links TRBV25-1 to TRBJ2-7; TRBD1 agrees at 8 bases. The V and J ends lost 5 bases and 6 bases, in that order; junction bases with no gene match: 6. Germline CDR1 and CDR2: MGHDK and SYGVNS. CDR3 length: 13 residues. The CDR3 DNA follows: TGTGCCAGCAGTTTGTCAGGGGGCGTCGAGCAGTACGTC. Translating it yields CASSLSGGVEQYV.

The chain is built from TRBV12-3 or TRBV12-4 and TRBJ2-3; no firm D call. The length of the CDR3 is 16 residues. Trimming cost V 6 bases and J 2 bases, with 18 bases left between them. This chain's CDR3 is CASSHDKAYPTDTQYF. DNA of the CDR3: TGTGCCAGCAGCCACGACAAGGCCTACCCCACAGATACGCAGTATTTT.

This clonotype was counted ten times or more. The chain couples TRBV12-3 or TRBV12-4 to TRBJ1-1; 8 bases agree with TRBD1. V shed 9 bases and J 6 bases; nucleotides not matched to a gene: 6. The CDR3 covers 12 residues. CDR3 region: CASTDRASEAFF. CDR3 bases: TGTGCCAGTACGGACAGGGCGTCTGAAGCTTTCTTT.

This clonotype was seen more than once but under ten times. This sequence joins TRBV6-2 or TRBV6-3 and TRBJ1-4; D is ambiguous. This CDR3 region has 16 residues. Germline V lookup: CDR1 MNHEY, CDR2 SVGEGT. Trimming took 4 bases from V and 0 from J, leaving 12 bases between them. DNA of the CDR3: TGTGCCAGCAGTTCCCATTTTGGGTCAACTAATGAAAAACTGTTTTTT. Protein product: CASSSHFGSTNEKLFF.

This chain connects TRBV7-9 to TRBJ2-3; D is perhaps TRBD1 or TRBD2 (6 bases each). Germline V CDR1 and CDR2: SEHNR, FQNEAQ (reference sequence). Trimming shortened V by 4 bases and J by 6 bases, and 20 bases separated the two germline ends. The CDR3 runs to 16 residues. CDR3 in amino acids: CASSSPGGNPMDTQYF. The CDR3 DNA reads as TGTGCCAGCAGCTCCCCCGGGGGCAATCCGATGGATACGCAGTATTTT.

This clonotype was recorded only once. This chain uses TRBV20-1 with TRBJ1-1; no firm D call. The CDR3 contains 13 residues. The germline V gene encodes CDR1 DFQATT and CDR2 SNEGSKA (reference sequence). Trimming shortened V by 4 bases and J by 4 bases, and 13 bases separated the two germline ends. CDR3 coding DNA: TGCAGTGCTATCATGGGTAAGGGCACTGAAGCTTTCTTT. Translation gives CSAIMGKGTEAFF.

The chain is built from TRBV7-7 and TRBJ1-6; the D gene is possibly TRBD1 (6 bases). CDR3 length: 13 residues. From germline, CDR1 is SSHAT and CDR2 FNYEAQ (reference sequence). For the CDR3, the DNA is TGTGCTAGAAGTAGTACAGGGAATTCACCCCTCCACTTT. Translated, it gives CARSSTGNSPLHF.

This clonotype has at least ten counts. The chain joins TRBV9 to TRBJ2-3, with D perhaps matching TRBD1 or TRBD2 (5 bases each). The germline CDR1 and CDR2 sequences are SGDLS and YYNGEE. This CDR3 is built from 13 residues. V was trimmed by 4 bases and J by 6 bases, leaving 12 bases between them. In DNA, the CDR3 is TGTGCCAGCAGCACCCCCTGGGACGATACGCAGTATTTT. Protein: CASSTPWDDTQYF.

The chain links TRBV19 to TRBJ2-2; TRBD2 aligns across 10 bases. Germline V CDR1 and CDR2: LNHDA, SQIVND (reference sequence). Germline trimming cut 3 bases from V and 6 bases from J; bases unmatched to any gene: 1. The CDR3 loop spans 14 amino acids. The CDR3: CASSILAGAGELFF. DNA of the CDR3: TGTGCCAGTAGTATCCTAGCGGGGGCCGGGGAGCTGTTTTTT.

The chain has TRBV5-1 and TRBJ1-6, with 11 bases that match TRBD1. CDR3 length: 16 amino acids. Germline V gene data show CDR1 as SGHRS and CDR2 as YFSETQ. After removal of 5 bases from V and 6 bases from J, the junction contained 7 bases not matched to a gene. The CDR3: CASSRGQGVSNSPLHF. The CDR3 region has the DNA TGCGCCAGCAGTCGGGGACAGGGGGTGTCTAATTCACCCCTCCACTTT.

This clonotype was detected ten times or more. V gene TRBV7-9 combines with J gene TRBJ2-1; D is unresolved. V gave up 7 bases and J gave up 5 bases, with 15 bases separating them. The CDR3 spans 14 residues. The germline gives CDR1 SEHNR, CDR2 FQNEAQ (reference sequence). CDR3 region: CASIRSGGNNEQFF. The CDR3 DNA follows: TGTGCCAGCATTCGAAGTGGCGGAAACAATGAGCAGTTCTTC.

This sequence joins TRBV5-1 and TRBJ1-1; D is uncertain. This CDR3 comprises 19 residues. Germline V lookup: CDR1 SGHRS, CDR2 YFSETQ. Trimming pared 0 bases from V and 1 base from J, leaving 22 bases between. CDR3 DNA: TGCGCCAGCAGCTTGGCCTGGTCGGGGATCCAAGATACGAACACTGAAGCTTTCTTT. This translates into CASSLAWSGIQDTNTEAFF.

CDR3 region: CASSPEGGPETQYF. CDR3 bases: TGTGCCAGCAGTCCCGAGGGGGGGCCAGAGACCCAGTACTTC. The chain has TRBV6-2 or TRBV6-3 and TRBJ2-5; a possible D gene is TRBD2 (7 bases). V was clipped by 5 bases and J by 4 bases, with 14 bases between them. Germline V gene lookup returns CDR1 MNHEY and CDR2 SVGEGT. The CDR3 has 14 amino acids.

Many counts were recorded for this clonotype. This chain connects TRBV20-1 to TRBJ2-3, with D possibly matching TRBD1 (6 bases). V dropped 2 bases and J dropped 5 bases, with 14 bases sitting between them. Germline V CDR1 and CDR2: DFQATT, SNEGSKA (reference sequence). The CDR3 has 14 amino acids. CDR3 DNA: TGCAGTGCTAGATCTAGGGGGTCGGGAGATACGCAGTATTTT. It yields the protein CSARSRGSGDTQYF.

This clonotype was seen many times. This sequence joins TRBV6-2 or TRBV6-3 and TRBJ2-5; 13 positions match TRBD2. CDR1 and CDR2 from the germline V gene are MNHEY and SVGEGT. V lost 4 bases and J lost 3; bases outside the gene matches: 5. The CDR3 sequence is 16 residues long. DNA of the CDR3: TGTGCCAGCAGTTGGACTAGCGGGGGCCTCAAAGAGACCCAGTACTTC. Translating it yields CASSWTSGGLKETQYF.

This clonotype was observed at least ten times. The genes are TRBV7-3 and TRBJ2-1, with 10 bases identical to TRBD2. There are 14 residues in the CDR3. After removal of 5 bases from V and 8 bases from J, the junction contained 6 bases not matched to a gene. Germline V lookup: CDR1 SGHTA, CDR2 FQGTGA. CDR3 sequence: CASSPGLASDEQFF. In DNA, the CDR3 is TGTGCCAGCAGCCCGGGACTAGCGTCGGATGAGCAGTTCTTC.

This clonotype has a count of ten or more. The chain carries TRBV5-1 and TRBJ2-2; 10 bases fit TRBD2. CDR1 SGHRS and CDR2 YFSETQ come from the germline V gene. The J segment lost 3 bases and the V segment lost 4 bases, leaving 6 bases of the junction unmatched. The CDR3 loop spans 16 amino acids. The CDR3 loop is CASSRTSGEYTGELFF. The CDR3 bases are TGCGCCAGCAGCCGGACTAGCGGAGAATACACCGGGGAGCTGTTTTTT.

V and J are TRBV12-3 or TRBV12-4 and TRBJ1-3, with a possible D match to TRBD1 (5 bases). CDR3 length equals 13 residues. Deletions cut 7 bases from V and 9 bases from J, with 16 bases between. The CDR3 here is CASTPGLPSTIYF. CDR3 sequence (DNA): TGTGCCAGCACCCCGGGACTTCCTAGCACCATATATTTT.